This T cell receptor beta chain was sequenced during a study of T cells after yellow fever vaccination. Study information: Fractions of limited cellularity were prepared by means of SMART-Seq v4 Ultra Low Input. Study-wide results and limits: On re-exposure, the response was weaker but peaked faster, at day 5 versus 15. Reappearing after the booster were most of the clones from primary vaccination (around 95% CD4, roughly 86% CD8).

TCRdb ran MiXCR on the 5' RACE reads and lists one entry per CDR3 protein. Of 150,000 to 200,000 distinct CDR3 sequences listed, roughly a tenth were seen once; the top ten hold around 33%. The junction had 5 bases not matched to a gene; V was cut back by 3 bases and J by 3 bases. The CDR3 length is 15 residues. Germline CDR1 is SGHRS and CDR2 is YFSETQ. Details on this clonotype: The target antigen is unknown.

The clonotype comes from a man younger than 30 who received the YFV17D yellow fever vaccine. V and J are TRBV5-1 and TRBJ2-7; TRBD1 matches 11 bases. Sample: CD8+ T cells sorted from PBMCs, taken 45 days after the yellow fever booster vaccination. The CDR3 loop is CASSCRDRGIYEQYV. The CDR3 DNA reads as TGCGCCAGCAGCTGTCGGGACAGGGGGATCTACGAGCAGTACGTC.